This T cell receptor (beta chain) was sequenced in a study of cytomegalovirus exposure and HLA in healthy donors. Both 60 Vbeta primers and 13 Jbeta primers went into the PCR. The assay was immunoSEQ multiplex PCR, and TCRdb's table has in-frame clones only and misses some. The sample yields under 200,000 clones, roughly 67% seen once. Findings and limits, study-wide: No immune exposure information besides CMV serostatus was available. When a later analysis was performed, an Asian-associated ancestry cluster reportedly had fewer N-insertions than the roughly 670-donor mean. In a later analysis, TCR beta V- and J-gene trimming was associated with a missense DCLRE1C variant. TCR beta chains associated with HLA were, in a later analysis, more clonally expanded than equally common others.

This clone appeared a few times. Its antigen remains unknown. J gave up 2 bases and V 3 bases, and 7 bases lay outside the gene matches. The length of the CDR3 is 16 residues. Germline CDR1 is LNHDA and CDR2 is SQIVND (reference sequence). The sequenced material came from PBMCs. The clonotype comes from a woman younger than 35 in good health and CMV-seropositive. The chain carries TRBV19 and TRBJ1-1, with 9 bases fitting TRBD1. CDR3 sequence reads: CASSIPGQGTNTEAFF. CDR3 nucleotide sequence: TGTGCCAGTAGTATTCCGGGACAGGGCACCAACACTGAAGCTTTCTTT.